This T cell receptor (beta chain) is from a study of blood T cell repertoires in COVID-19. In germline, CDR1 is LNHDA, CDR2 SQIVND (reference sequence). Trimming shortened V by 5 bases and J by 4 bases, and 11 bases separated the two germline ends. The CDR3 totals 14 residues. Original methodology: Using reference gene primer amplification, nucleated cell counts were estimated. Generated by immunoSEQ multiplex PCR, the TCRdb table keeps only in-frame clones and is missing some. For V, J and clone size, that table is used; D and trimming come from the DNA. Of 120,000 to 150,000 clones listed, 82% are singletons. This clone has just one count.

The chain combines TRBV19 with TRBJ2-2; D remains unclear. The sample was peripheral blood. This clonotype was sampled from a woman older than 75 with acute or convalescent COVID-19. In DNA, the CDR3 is TGTGCCAGTAGTGAGGCCTTGCCCACCGGGGAGCTGTTTTTT. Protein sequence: CASSEALPTGELFF.